What follows are 2 T cell receptor beta chains derived from one specimen sequenced in a study of blood T cell repertoires in COVID-19. Data came from immunoSEQ multiplex PCR; TCRdb stores just in-frame clones and leaves some out. The sample carries a few hundred thousand clones, approximately 91% recorded once. Sequencing was performed on peripheral blood. These receptors came from a woman in her 30s with COVID-19, enrolled during active disease.

V gene TRBV3-1 (or the pseudogene TRBV3-2) combines with J gene TRBJ2-3, with 7 bases identical to TRBD1. CDR1 is LGHDT and CDR2 is YNNKEL in the germline V gene (reference sequence). This CDR3 has 16 residues. The ends lost 1 base at V and 3 bases at J; junction bases unmatched: 7. This CDR3 reads CASSQGSQGSTDTQYF. DNA for the CDR3: TGTGCCAGCAGCCAAGGATCACAGGGGAGTACAGATACGCAGTATTTT.

This chain connects TRBV5-1 to TRBJ1-4, with TRBD1 identical over 8 bases. The CDR3 sequence is 16 residues long. The junction had 4 bases not matched to a gene; V was cut back by 1 base and J by 2 bases. CDR1 and CDR2 (germline): SGHRS, YFSETQ. CDR3 sequence (DNA): TGCGCCAGCAGCTTGTACGGGGACAGGACTAATGAAAAACTGTTTTTT. Its protein is CASSLYGDRTNEKLFF. Supplemented by reference TRBV5-1 and TRBJ1-4, the full variable domain reads KAGVTQTPRYLIKTRGQQVTLSCSPISGHRSVSWYQQTPGQGLQFLFEYFSETQRNKGNFPGRFSGRQFSNSRSEMNVSTLELGDSALYLCASSLYGDRTNEKLFFGSGTQLSVL.